This T cell receptor beta chain is from a study of blood T cell repertoires in COVID-19. Sequencing was performed with immunoSEQ multiplex PCR; in TCRdb, only in-frame clones are kept and a portion is missing. The sample contains some 140,000 clones, more than 85% of which appear only once. This CDR3 contains 13 residues. V dropped 6 bases and J dropped 9; count of bases not matched to a gene: 7. Per the germline V gene, CDR1 is MNHEY and CDR2 is SVGAGI. This TCR came from a man aged 45-65 years with active or convalescent COVID-19. V is TRBV6-5 and J is TRBJ2-1; 8 bases line up with TRBD2. Specimen: peripheral blood. The CDR3 sequence: CASRAGGQGEQFF. Written as DNA, the CDR3 is TGTGCCAGCAGGGCGGGAGGCCAGGGTGAGCAGTTCTTC.